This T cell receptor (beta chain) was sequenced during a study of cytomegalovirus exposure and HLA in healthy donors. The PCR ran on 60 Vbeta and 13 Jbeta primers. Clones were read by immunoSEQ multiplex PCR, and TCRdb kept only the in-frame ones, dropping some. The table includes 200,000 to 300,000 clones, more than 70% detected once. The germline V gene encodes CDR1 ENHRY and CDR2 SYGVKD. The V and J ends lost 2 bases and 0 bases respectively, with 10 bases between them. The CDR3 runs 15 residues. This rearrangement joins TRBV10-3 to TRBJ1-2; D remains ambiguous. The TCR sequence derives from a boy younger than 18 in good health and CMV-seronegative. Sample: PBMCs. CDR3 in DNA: TGTGCCATCAGTGAGATTCAGAAAGCTAACTATGGCTACACCTTC. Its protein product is CAISEIQKANYGYTF.